This is a list of T cell receptor beta chains from one sample in a study of cytomegalovirus exposure and HLA in healthy donors. Some clones are missing from TCRdb's copy, which holds only in-frame ones; the method was immunoSEQ multiplex PCR. The table records some 180,000 clones, roughly 79% of them present only once. The sample taken for sequencing was PBMCs. Source of these receptors: a male donor in good health and CMV-seronegative. Each CDR3 is given with its conserved first and last residue. A D gene is named only where the DNA matches it firmly. Not all rows give a size; the values are once, few, many and, for expanded clones, a class.

TRBJ1-6 NA TRBV5-1 TRBD1 TGCGCCAGCAGTAAGAGGACAGGGAATTCACCCCTCCACTTT CASSKRTGNSPLHF
TRBJ2-1 NA TRBV28 TRBD2 TGTGCCAGCAGTCTTAGCGGGGGGGCCTCCTACAATGAGCAATTCTTC CASSLSGGASYNEQFF
TRBJ1-5 NA TRBV7-2 NA TGTGCCAGCAGCTCAACAGGTAGCAATCAGCCCCAGCATTTT CASSSTGSNQPQHF
TRBJ2-4 NA TRBV7-2 TRBD1 TGTGCCAGCACCCTGGGGGGACAGGGGCACATTCAGTACTTC CASTLGGQGHIQYF
TRBJ2-4 NA TRBV28 NA TGTGCCAGCAGTTTAGAGGGGGTAAACATTCAGTACTTC CASSLEGVNIQYF
TRBJ1-5 NA TRBV18 NA TGTGCCAGCTCACCCGGTAGCAATCAGCCCCAGCATTTT CASSPGSNQPQHF
TRBJ2-3 NA TRBV4-3 NA TGCGCCAGCAGCCAACAGGGTTCGGATACGCAGTATTTT CASSQQGSDTQYF
TRBJ2-6 NA TRBV6-5 NA TGTGCCAGCAGTTACGGCAGCTCTGGGGCCAACGTCCTGACTTTC CASSYGSSGANVLTF
TRBJ1-1 NA TRBV6-5 NA TGTGCCAGCAGTGTGGAGGTTAGTGGAACTGAAGCTTTCTTT CASSVEVSGTEAFF
TRBJ2-7 NA TRBV6-6 TRBD2 TGTGCCAGCAGCCTCCTAGCGGACCTCAACGAGCAGTACTTC CASSLLADLNEQYF
TRBJ2-1 once TRBV10-3 NA TGTGCCATCTGGCCAGGGGCGAATGAGCAGTTCTTC CAIWPGANEQFF
TRBJ2-7 NA TRBV28 TRBD2 TGTGCCAGCAGTTTTCCCCCGACTAGCGGGAAAAGCGAGCAGTACTTC CASSFPPTSGKSEQYF
TRBJ2-7 NA TRBV27 TRBD2 TGTGCCAGTAGAACCGGGACTAGCTACTACGAGCAGTACTTC CASRTGTSYYEQYF
TRBJ1-5 NA TRBV28 TRBD1 TGTGCCAGCAGGGGACAGGGGCTTCAGCCCCAGCATTTT CASRGQGLQPQHF
TRBJ2-7 NA TRBV4-1 NA TGCGCCAGCAGCCAAGGGACAGATTACGAGCAGTACTTC CASSQGTDYEQYF
TRBJ1-1 once TRBV2 TRBD1 TGTGCCAGCAGTCCTCCGGGACAGGGATTCGGTTGGAACACTGAAGCTTTCTTT CASSPPGQGFGWNTEAFF
TRBJ2-3 NA TRBV11-3 NA TGTGCCAGCAGCTTGACTAGCAGGGGAGATACGCAGTATTTT CASSLTSRGDTQYF
TRBJ1-4 NA TRBV30 NA TGTGCCTGGAGTGTTTCTGAGAGAAAACTGTTTTTT CAWSVSERKLFF
TRBJ1-2 NA TRBV5-4 NA TGTGCCAGCAGCTTGGTAGACGCGGAGACTTATGGCTACACCTTC CASSLVDAETYGYTF
TRBJ1-4 once TRBV19 TRBD1 TGTGCCAGTAGCTTATGGGGACAGTTAAATGAAAAACTGTTTTTT CASSLWGQLNEKLFF
TRBJ1-2 NA TRBV28 TRBD1 TGTGCCAGCAGTTCAGGACAGGCTACCTATGGCTACACCTTC CASSSGQATYGYTF
TRBJ2-3 NA TRBV19 NA TGTGCCAGTAGTATCCCGAGCCTTAGCACAGATACGCAGTATTTT CASSIPSLSTDTQYF
TRBJ1-3 NA TRBV7-9 NA TGTGCCAGCAGCTTAGAGGGGGGGTCAGGAAACACCATATATTTT CASSLEGGSGNTIYF
TRBJ2-2 few TRBV2 TRBD2 TGTGCCAGCAGAAAACTAGCGGTTAACACCGGGGAGCTGTTTTTT CASRKLAVNTGELFF
TRBJ1-1 NA TRBV9 TRBD1 TGTGCCAGCAGCGTAGGGCCAGGGGGCGAGAACACTGAAGCTTTCTTT CASSVGPGGENTEAFF
TRBJ1-2 NA TRBV10-3 NA TGTGCCATCAATTCAGACCCCCCGGCGGATGGCTACACCTTC CAINSDPPADGYTF
TRBJ2-1 few TRBV2 TRBD2 TGTGCCAGCAGTGATTCGGGTCCTAGCGGGAGGGTCTCATACAATGAGCAGTTCTTC CASSDSGPSGRVSYNEQFF
TRBJ1-5 NA TRBV10-3 TRBD1 TGTGCCTTCTTCCGGGACAGAAAAAGAGAGGGCAATCAGCCCCAGCATTTT CAFFRDRKREGNQPQHF
TRBJ1-2 NA TRBV27 NA TGTGCCAGCAGTTTTTTAATTGAGGCAGGGGAGTCCCATGGCTACACCTTC CASSFLIEAGESHGYTF
TRBJ2-7 NA TRBV28 TRBD1 TGTGCCAGCACCTCTTCCAGGACAGGGGCCCTAGGCGAGCAGTACTTC CASTSSRTGALGEQYF
TRBJ2-7 NA TRBV6-5 TRBD1 TGTGCCAGCAGTTATGGACAGGGTTGGGGGTACGAGCAGTACTTC CASSYGQGWGYEQYF
TRBJ2-7 NA TRBV9 TRBD2 TGTGCCAGCAGCGTAGCGGGGGGGCACTCCTACGAGCAGTACTTC CASSVAGGHSYEQYF
TRBJ1-1 NA TRBV25-1 NA TGTGCCAGCAGGAGAGGGGGTTCGGACACTGAAGCTTTCTTT CASRRGGSDTEAFF
TRBJ2-2 NA TRBV6-1 TRBD1 TGTGCCAGCAGTGACGACAGGGTCACCGGGGAGCTGTTTTTT CASSDDRVTGELFF
TRBJ2-5 NA TRBV19 TRBD1 TGTGCCAGTAGCGAGACAGGGTTAGAAGAGACCCAGTACTTC CASSETGLEETQYF
TRBJ1-5 NA TRBV7-9 NA TGTGCCAGCAGCCCCCACCAGGGGTCTCAGCCCCAGCATTTT CASSPHQGSQPQHF
TRBJ1-5 few TRBV6-6 TRBD1 TGTGCCAGCAGCGGGACAGTCCATCAGCCCCAGCATTTT CASSGTVHQPQHF
TRBJ2-5 NA TRBV9 NA TGTGCCAGCAGCTTACTAGGGGACGGGCGGGGCGAGACCCAGTACTTC CASSLLGDGRGETQYF
TRBJ1-5 NA TRBV28 NA TGTGCCAGCTCCGCGGGTAATAGCAATCAGCCCCAGCATTTT CASSAGNSNQPQHF
TRBJ1-1 NA TRBV7-2 TRBD1 TGTGCCAGCAGCCCCCACCAGGGGGGTGAAGCTTTCTTT CASSPHQGGEAFF
TRBJ2-1 NA TRBV6-5 TRBD1 TGTGCCAGCAGTTCCGGACAGGGTTTGGGGAGTGAGCAGTTCTTC CASSSGQGLGSEQFF
TRBJ1-5 NA TRBV19 NA TGTGCCAGTAGTATAGGTCCAGGGGAATGGAATCAGCCCCAGCATTTT CASSIGPGEWNQPQHF
TRBJ2-1 once TRBV29-1 TRBD2 TGCAGTGGCTCCCAGACTAGCGGGGTCGATGAGCAGTTCTTC CSGSQTSGVDEQFF
TRBJ2-3 NA TRBV2 TRBD2 TGTGCCAGCAGTTGGGTGGAGCGGGGGGGCGAGGATACGCAGTATTTT CASSWVERGGEDTQYF
TRBJ2-1 NA TRBV30 TRBD2 TGTGCCTGGGGGGGACTAGCAGAGTACAATGAGCAGTTCTTC CAWGGLAEYNEQFF
TRBJ1-2 NA TRBV29-1 NA TGCAGCGTTGAAGATCCCGCAGGTCTTAAATATGGCTACACCTTC CSVEDPAGLKYGYTF
TRBJ2-1 NA TRBV19 TRBD2 TGTGCCAGTAGCCCCCGGGGTAGCGGGAGTCGAAATGAGCAGTTCTTC CASSPRGSGSRNEQFF
TRBJ1-5 few TRBV29-1 NA TGCAGCGTTGATGGGGGGGCTGGTCAGCCCCAGCATTTT CSVDGGAGQPQHF
TRBJ2-1 NA TRBV5-1 TRBD1 TGCGCCAGCGGGGACAGTTACAATGAGCAGTTCTTC CASGDSYNEQFF
TRBJ2-5 NA TRBV6-6 TRBD1 TGTGCCAGCAGTGCCGGGACAGGCGGTCAAGAGACCCAGTACTTC CASSAGTGGQETQYF
TRBJ2-1 NA TRBV6-1 TRBD2 TGTGCCAGCAGTGAAGGGGCATTGACGGGGGGATACAATGAGCAGTTCTTC CASSEGALTGGYNEQFF
TRBJ1-2 NA TRBV30 TRBD1 TGTGCCTGGAGTGTACTGGACAGGGGAAACGGCTACACCTTC CAWSVLDRGNGYTF
TRBJ2-7 NA TRBV9 NA TGTGCCAGCAGCGTAAGCGGCGGGTCATTATCCTACGAGCAGTACTTC CASSVSGGSLSYEQYF
TRBJ1-2 NA TRBV7-9 TRBD1 TGTGCCAGCAGCTCCCGGACAGGGAACTATGGCTACACCTTC CASSSRTGNYGYTF
TRBJ2-6 NA TRBV4-3 NA TGCGCCAGCAGCCAAGATTCCGGCGGTATCTCTGGGGCCAACGTCCTGACTTTC CASSQDSGGISGANVLTF